The 21 T cell receptor beta chains below come from one sample, sequenced in a study of CD8 T cells in Susac syndrome. Random hexamers were used to reverse transcribe roughly 0.5 to 1 ug of RNA. TCRdb recomputed calls from the immunoSEQ multiplex PCR reads with MiXCR, one row per CDR3 protein. Of under 95,000 distinct CDR3 sequences in the sample, 90% to 95% were seen once. Sequencing used CD4+ T cells from PBMCs. The receptor set was obtained from a human donor with Susac syndrome.

The chain recombines TRBV12-3 or TRBV12-4 with TRBJ1-2; TRBD1 might be the D (6 bases). The CDR3 is 14 amino acids. The V gene lost 7 bases and the J gene lost 4 bases, with 16 bases spanning the gap. The CDR3 loop is CASTLRGTRYGYTF. The CDR3 DNA is TGTGCCAGCACCCTGCGGGGGACACGCTATGGCTACACCTTC.

This clonotype showed up just once. This chain uses TRBV19 with TRBJ1-3; D might be TRBD1 (6 bases). The V gene's germline CDR1 is LNHDA and CDR2 SQIVND (reference sequence). This CDR3 contains 15 residues. Deletions cut 9 bases from V and 4 bases from J, with 19 bases between. CDR3 protein: CASHKGGIPGNTIYF. Here the CDR3 DNA reads TGTGCCAGCCATAAAGGGGGTATTCCGGGAAACACCATATATTTT. The entire variable domain, with the rest obtained from reference TRBV19 and TRBJ1-3, is as follows: DGGITQSPKYLFRKEGQNVTLSCEQNLNHDAMYWYRQDPGQGLRLIYYSQIVNDFQKGDIAEGYSVSREKKESFPLTVTSAQKNPTAFYLCASHKGGIPGNTIYFGEGSWLTVV.

The chain is built from TRBV20-1 and TRBJ2-7, with D possibly matching TRBD1 (6 bases). CDR3 length: 13 residues. Trimming removed 3 bases from V and 3 bases from J, with 12 bases in between. Germline loops: CDR1 DFQATT, CDR2 SNEGSKA (reference sequence). The CDR3 protein is CSASTGPDYEQYF. The CDR3 DNA sequence: TGCAGTGCTAGCACAGGGCCCGACTACGAGCAGTACTTC.

V gene TRBV11-1 combines with J gene TRBJ2-5; maybe TRBD2 (6 bases). Germline V gene data show CDR1 as SGHAT and CDR2 as FQDESV (reference sequence). Trimming cost V 6 bases and J 5 bases, with 10 bases left between them. The CDR3 contains 12 residues. CDR3 sequence reads: CASRPAGETQYF. In DNA form, the CDR3 reads TGTGCCAGCAGACCGGCGGGGGAGACCCAGTACTTC.

This rearrangement joins TRBV15 to TRBJ2-7; 10 bases are shared with TRBD1. CDR3 size: 17 residues. Germline-derived CDR1 and CDR2 are LNHNV and YYDKDF (reference sequence). V shed 3 bases, J shed 3 bases, and the junction held 11 bases outside the gene matches. The chain's CDR3 is CATSSTGTGDAYYEQYF. In DNA, the CDR3 is TGTGCCACCAGCAGTACCGGGACAGGGGACGCCTACTACGAGCAGTACTTC.

The chain couples TRBV3-1 to TRBJ2-2; TRBD1 matches at 7 bases. Looked up from germline, CDR1 is LGHDT and CDR2 is YNNKEL (reference sequence). The trim removed 8 bases at V and 3 bases at J, leaving 9 bases unmatched. The CDR3 length is 15 residues. Written as DNA, the CDR3 is TGTGCCAGCCGGGACAGACGGGGATACACCGGGGAGCTGTTTTTT. Protein sequence: CASRDRRGYTGELFF.

CDR3 nucleotides: TGTGCCAGCAGCTTCGGCAGGGGGCAAGGCACAGATACGCAGTATTTT. Residues: CASSFGRGQGTDTQYF. This chain links TRBV7-2 with TRBJ2-3; 8 bases line up with TRBD1. Germline assignment: CDR1 SGHTA and CDR2 FQGNSA. The junction had 6 bases not matched to a gene; V was cut back by 3 bases and J by 1 base. The CDR3 loop spans 16 amino acids.

The chain couples TRBV4-1 to TRBJ2-5; tentatively, D is TRBD1 or TRBD2 (6 bases each). Trimming cost V 1 base and J 5 bases, with 20 bases left between them. CDR1 is MGHRA and CDR2 is YSYEKL in the germline V gene. CDR3 length equals 17 residues. In DNA form, the CDR3 reads TGCGCCAGCAGCCAAGCGCCGCCGGGGGCCGGGAAGGAGACCCAGTACTTC. It codes for CASSQAPPGAGKETQYF.

The chain links TRBV30 to TRBJ1-1; D ambiguous. The CDR3 spans 13 residues. Germline lookup yields CDR1 GTSNPN and CDR2 SVGIG (reference sequence). Between the trimmed V and J ends, which lost 4 bases and 3 bases, there was a span of 12 bases. CDR3: CAWTPEVDTEAFF. In nucleotides, the CDR3 is TGTGCCTGGACCCCAGAGGTGGACACTGAAGCTTTCTTT.

The genes are TRBV30 and TRBJ1-1; D gene uncertain. From germline, CDR1 is GTSNPN and CDR2 SVGIG (reference sequence). Trimming took 0 bases from V and 1 from J, leaving 9 bases between them. The CDR3 sequence is 14 residues long. The CDR3 loop is CAWSVGLGNTEAFF. The CDR3 region has the DNA TGTGCCTGGAGTGTCGGGTTGGGGAACACTGAAGCTTTCTTT.

Details on this clonotype: The junction departs from germline at one end; a sequencing error may be responsible. This sequence joins TRBV6-5 and TRBJ2-2, with D perhaps being TRBD1 or TRBD2 (5 bases each). The germline V gene has CDR1 MNHEY and CDR2 SVGAGI. The CDR3 is 12 amino acids. CDR3 bases: TGTGCCACCAGTGGGGGTACCGGGGAGCTGTTTTTT. It is translated as CATSGGTGELFF.

The rearrangement uses TRBV29-1 and TRBJ2-1, with 9 bases that match TRBD2. Germline CDR1 SQVTM, CDR2 ANQGSEA. The CDR3 runs to 12 residues. Losses at the gene ends were 4 bases for V and 16 bases for J; bases not matched to a gene: 11. In DNA, the CDR3 is TGCAGCGTTGGGACACCCGGGACTAGCTCATTCTTC. Residues: CSVGTPGTSSFF.

The chain couples TRBV9 to TRBJ2-5; 10 nucleotides align to TRBD1. Germline V gene data show CDR1 as SGDLS and CDR2 as YYNGEE. Trimming removed 2 bases from V and 5 bases from J; junction bases left unmatched: 3. The CDR3 sequence is 14 residues long. The CDR3 reads CASSVMGQGETQYF. The CDR3 DNA follows: TGTGCCAGCAGCGTCATGGGACAGGGGGAGACCCAGTACTTC.

The chain is built from TRBV2 and TRBJ2-3, with TRBD2 matching 9 bases. V lost 7 bases to trimming and J lost 3 bases; unmatched junction nucleotides: 5. In germline, CDR1 is SNHLY, CDR2 FYNNEI. This CDR3 spans 14 amino acids. CDR3 nucleotide sequence: TGTGCCAGCAAGTCGACTAGCGGTACAGATACGCAGTATTTT. This codes for CASKSTSGTDTQYF.

This clonotype has a handful of counts. This chain uses TRBV19 with TRBJ2-1, with D unresolved. Germline V CDR1 and CDR2: LNHDA, SQIVND (reference sequence). Trimming left V 1 base short and J 6 bases short, with 7 bases between. The CDR3 contains 13 residues. CDR3 amino acids: CASSIGTFNEQFF. The CDR3 nucleotides read TGTGCCAGTAGTATAGGCACGTTCAATGAGCAGTTCTTC. Using reference TRBV19 and TRBJ2-1 for the parts outside the CDR3, the full variable domain is DGGITQSPKYLFRKEGQNVTLSCEQNLNHDAMYWYRQDPGQGLRLIYYSQIVNDFQKGDIAEGYSVSREKKESFPLTVTSAQKNPTAFYLCASSIGTFNEQFFGPGTRLTVL.

This chain joins TRBV20-1 and TRBJ2-5; 7 positions agree with TRBD1. Per germline, CDR1 DFQATT and CDR2 SNEGSKA (reference sequence). This CDR3 region has 13 residues. J lost 4 bases, V lost 7 bases, and 9 bases had no gene match. The CDR3 DNA reads TGCAGTGTCAACGCAGGGGGTGCAGAGACCCAGTACTTC. Protein sequence: CSVNAGGAETQYF.

The V call is TRBV4-1, the J call TRBJ1-1, with D unclear. The CDR3 extends over 14 amino acids. Per germline, CDR1 MGHRA and CDR2 YSYEKL. Trimming removed 6 bases from V and 0 bases from J, with 11 bases in between. CDR3 amino acids: CASRAPDLNTEAFF. The CDR3 coding sequence is TGCGCCAGCAGAGCCCCGGACCTGAACACTGAAGCTTTCTTT.

This chain joins TRBV29-1 and TRBJ2-3; D not resolved. Trimming shortened V by 5 bases and J by 0 bases, and 6 bases separated the two germline ends. Germline-derived CDR1 and CDR2 are SQVTM and ANQGSEA. There are 12 residues in the CDR3. The DNA of the CDR3 is TGCAGCGTTATACCAAGCACAGATACGCAGTATTTT. This translates into CSVIPSTDTQYF.

This clonotype was detected once. The chain couples TRBV24-1 to TRBJ1-4; a weak D match, TRBD1 (5 bases). The CDR3 extends over 14 amino acids. V was clipped by 5 bases and J by 8 bases, with 14 bases between them. CDR1 is KGHDR, CDR2 SFDVKD, per germline. Written as DNA, the CDR3 is TGTGCCACCAGTGGTGAGGGGATGGAGGAAAAACTGTTTTTT. Translation: CATSGEGMEEKLFF.

This clonotype was observed once. J is TRBJ2-7 and V is TRBV13; D is unclear. The V end was cut by 5 bases, the J end by 0 bases, with 11 bases between. This CDR3 is 14 amino acids long. From germline, CDR1 is PRHDT and CDR2 FYEKMQ (reference sequence). The CDR3 DNA is TGTGCCAGCAGCCCGTTCGGTCTCTCCTACGAGCAGTACTTC. This gives the protein CASSPFGLSYEQYF. Together with reference TRBV13 and TRBJ2-7, the CDR3 gives the full variable domain: AAGVIQSPRHLIKEKRETATLKCYPIPRHDTVYWYQQGPGQDPQFLISFYEKMQSDKGSIPDRFSAQQFSDYHSELNMSSLELGDSALYFCASSPFGLSYEQYFGPGTRLTVT.

The chain combines TRBV2 with TRBJ2-7, with a weak D call TRBD2 (5 bases). The CDR3 is 13 amino acids. Germline V gene lookup returns CDR1 SNHLY and CDR2 FYNNEI. V lost 6 bases to trimming and J lost 4 bases, with 13 bases between them. The DNA for the CDR3 is TGTGCCAGCAGCGTGAGGACTCGTTACGAGCAGTACTTC. This encodes CASSVRTRYEQYF.